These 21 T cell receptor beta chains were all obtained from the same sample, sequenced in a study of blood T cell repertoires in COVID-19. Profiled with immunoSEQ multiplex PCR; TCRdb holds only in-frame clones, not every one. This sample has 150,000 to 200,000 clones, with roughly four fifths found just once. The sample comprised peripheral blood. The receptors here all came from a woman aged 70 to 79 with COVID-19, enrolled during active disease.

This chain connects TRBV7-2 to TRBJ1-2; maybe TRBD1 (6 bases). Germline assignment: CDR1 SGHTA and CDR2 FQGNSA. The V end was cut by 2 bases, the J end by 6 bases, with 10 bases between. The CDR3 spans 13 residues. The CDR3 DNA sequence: TGTGCCAGCAGCTTACACAGGGTGGATGGCTACACCTTC. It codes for CASSLHRVDGYTF.

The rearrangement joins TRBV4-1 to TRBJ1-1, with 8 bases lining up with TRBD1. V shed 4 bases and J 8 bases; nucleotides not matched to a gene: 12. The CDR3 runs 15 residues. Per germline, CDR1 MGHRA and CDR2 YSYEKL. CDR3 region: CASSRMTGEGGEAFF. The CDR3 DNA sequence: TGCGCCAGCAGCCGTATGACAGGGGAAGGAGGGGAAGCTTTCTTT.

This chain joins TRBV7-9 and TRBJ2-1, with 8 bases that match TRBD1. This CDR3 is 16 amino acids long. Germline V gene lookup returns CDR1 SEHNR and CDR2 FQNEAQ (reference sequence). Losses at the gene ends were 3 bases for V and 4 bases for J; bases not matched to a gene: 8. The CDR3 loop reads CASSLVRTGTYNEQFF. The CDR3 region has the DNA TGTGCCAGCAGCTTGGTGAGGACAGGGACATACAATGAGCAGTTCTTC.

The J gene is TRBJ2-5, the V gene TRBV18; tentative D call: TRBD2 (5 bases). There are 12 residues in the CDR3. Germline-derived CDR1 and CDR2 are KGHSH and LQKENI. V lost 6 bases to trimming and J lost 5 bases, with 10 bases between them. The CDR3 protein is CASSKRGETQYF. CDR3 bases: TGTGCCAGCTCGAAGAGAGGGGAGACCCAGTACTTC.

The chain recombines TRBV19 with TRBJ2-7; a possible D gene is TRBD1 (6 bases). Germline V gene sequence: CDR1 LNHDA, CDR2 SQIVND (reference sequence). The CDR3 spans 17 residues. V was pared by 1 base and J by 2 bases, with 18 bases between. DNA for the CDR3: TGTGCCAGTAGTATAGTTTCAACCGGACAGCGAGCCTACGAGCAGTACTTC. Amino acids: CASSIVSTGQRAYEQYF.

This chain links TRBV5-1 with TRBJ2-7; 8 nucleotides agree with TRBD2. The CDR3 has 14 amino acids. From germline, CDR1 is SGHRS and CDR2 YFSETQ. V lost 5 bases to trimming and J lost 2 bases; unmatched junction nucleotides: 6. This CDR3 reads CASRFSGTAYEQYF. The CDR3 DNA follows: TGCGCCAGCAGATTTAGCGGGACTGCCTACGAGCAGTACTTC. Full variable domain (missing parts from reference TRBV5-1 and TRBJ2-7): KAGVTQTPRYLIKTRGQQVTLSCSPISGHRSVSWYQQTPGQGLQFLFEYFSETQRNKGNFPGRFSGRQFSNSRSEMNVSTLELGDSALYLCASRFSGTAYEQYFGPGTRLTVT.

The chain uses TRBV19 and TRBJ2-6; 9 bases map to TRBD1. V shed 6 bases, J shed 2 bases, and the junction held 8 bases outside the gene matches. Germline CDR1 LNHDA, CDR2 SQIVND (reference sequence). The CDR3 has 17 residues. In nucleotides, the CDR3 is TGTGCCAGTAGCCTGGACAGGGGTTTGACTGGGGCCAACGTCCTGACTTTC. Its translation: CASSLDRGLTGANVLTF.

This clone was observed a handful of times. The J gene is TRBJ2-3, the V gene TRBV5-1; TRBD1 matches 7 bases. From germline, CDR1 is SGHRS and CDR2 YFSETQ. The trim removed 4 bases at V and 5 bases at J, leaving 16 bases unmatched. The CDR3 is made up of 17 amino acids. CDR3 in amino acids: CASSRIGQALGRDTQYF. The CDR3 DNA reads TGCGCCAGCAGCCGAATCGGACAGGCCTTAGGAAGAGATACGCAGTATTTT.

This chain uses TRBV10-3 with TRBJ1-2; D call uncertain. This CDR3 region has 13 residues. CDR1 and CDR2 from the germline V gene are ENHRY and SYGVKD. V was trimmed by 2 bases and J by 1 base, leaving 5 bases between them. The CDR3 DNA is TGTGCCATCAGTGAGACGGGTAACTATGGCTACACCTTC. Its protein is CAISETGNYGYTF.

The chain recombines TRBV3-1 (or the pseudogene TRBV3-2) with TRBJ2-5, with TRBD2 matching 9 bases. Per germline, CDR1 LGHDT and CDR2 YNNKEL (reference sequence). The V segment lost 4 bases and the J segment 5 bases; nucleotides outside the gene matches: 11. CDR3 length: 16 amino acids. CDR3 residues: CASSPKAGGPGETQYF. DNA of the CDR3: TGTGCCAGCAGCCCGAAGGCGGGAGGGCCGGGGGAGACCCAGTACTTC.

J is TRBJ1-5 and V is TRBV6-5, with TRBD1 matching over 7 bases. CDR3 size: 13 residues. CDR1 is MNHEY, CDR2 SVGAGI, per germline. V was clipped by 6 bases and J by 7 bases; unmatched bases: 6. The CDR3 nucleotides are TGTGCCAGCAGCCTGGACAGGCAACAGCCCCAGCATTTT. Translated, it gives CASSLDRQQPQHF.

The CDR3 is CASSSAPRQGSPLHF. Written as DNA, the CDR3 is TGTGCCAGCAGTTCCGCCCCTAGACAGGGCTCACCCCTCCACTTT. This sequence joins TRBV27 and TRBJ1-6; 7 bases match TRBD1. V gave up 4 bases and J gave up 10 bases; unmatched junction bases: 10. The germline V gene has CDR1 MNHEY and CDR2 SMNVEV (reference sequence). CDR3 length: 15 amino acids.

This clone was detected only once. The CDR3 bases are TGTGCCAGCAGCTTAAATGGGGGCCGGGGAGGCTACACCTTC. Translation gives CASSLNGGRGGYTF. This chain connects TRBV13 to TRBJ1-2, with D perhaps matching TRBD1 (6 bases). V lost 2 bases, J lost 8 bases, and 15 bases lay in between. CDR1 and CDR2 (germline): PRHDT, FYEKMQ (reference sequence). The CDR3 spans 14 residues.

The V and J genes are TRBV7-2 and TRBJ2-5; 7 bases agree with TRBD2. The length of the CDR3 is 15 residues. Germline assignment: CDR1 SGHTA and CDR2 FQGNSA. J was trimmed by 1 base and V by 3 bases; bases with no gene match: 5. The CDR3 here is CASSFLAGAQETQYF. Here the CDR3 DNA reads TGTGCCAGCAGCTTTTTAGCGGGTGCCCAAGAGACCCAGTACTTC.

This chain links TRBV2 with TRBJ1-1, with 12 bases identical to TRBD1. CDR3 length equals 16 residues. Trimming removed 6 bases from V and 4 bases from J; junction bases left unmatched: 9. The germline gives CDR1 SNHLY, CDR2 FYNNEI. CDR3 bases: TGTGCCAGCAGGGCTGGGACAGGGGGCTCGGGCACTGAAGCTTTCTTT. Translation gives CASRAGTGGSGTEAFF.

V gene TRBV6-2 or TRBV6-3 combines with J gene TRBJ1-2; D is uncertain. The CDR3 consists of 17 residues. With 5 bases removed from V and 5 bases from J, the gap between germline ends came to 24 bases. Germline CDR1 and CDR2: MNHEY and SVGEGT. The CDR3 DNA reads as TGTGCCAGCAGTCCATCTCGGGTCAGCACCACTTTTTATGGCTACACCTTC. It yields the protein CASSPSRVSTTFYGYTF.

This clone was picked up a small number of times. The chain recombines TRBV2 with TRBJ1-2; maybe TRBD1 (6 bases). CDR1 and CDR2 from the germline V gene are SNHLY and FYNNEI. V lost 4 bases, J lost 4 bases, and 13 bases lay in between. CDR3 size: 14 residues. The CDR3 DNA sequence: TGTGCCAGCAGTGGAACAGGGAAGCGCTATGGCTACACCTTC. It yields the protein CASSGTGKRYGYTF.

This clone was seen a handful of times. CDR3 bases: TGTGCCAGCAGCTCCGGGACAGGGTCTGAGGGAAACACCATATATTTT. It is translated as CASSSGTGSEGNTIYF. This chain uses TRBV7-9 with TRBJ1-3; TRBD1 agrees at 9 bases. V shed 4 bases and J 4 bases; nucleotides not matched to a gene: 8. The CDR3 runs 16 residues. CDR1 is SEHNR, CDR2 FQNEAQ, per germline (reference sequence).

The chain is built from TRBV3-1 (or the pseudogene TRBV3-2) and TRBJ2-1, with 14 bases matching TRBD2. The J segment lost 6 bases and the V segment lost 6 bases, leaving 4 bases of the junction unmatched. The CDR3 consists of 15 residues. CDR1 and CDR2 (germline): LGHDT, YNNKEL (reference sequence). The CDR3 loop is CASSRGLAGVNEQFF. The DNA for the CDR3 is TGTGCCAGCAGTAGGGGACTAGCGGGAGTCAATGAGCAGTTCTTC.

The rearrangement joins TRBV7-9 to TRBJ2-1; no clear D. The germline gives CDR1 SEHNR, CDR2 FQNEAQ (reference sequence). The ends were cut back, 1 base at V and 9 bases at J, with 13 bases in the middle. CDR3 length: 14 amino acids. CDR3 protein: CASSLDTPTGEQFF. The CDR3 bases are TGTGCCAGCAGCTTAGATACACCTACGGGTGAGCAGTTCTTC.

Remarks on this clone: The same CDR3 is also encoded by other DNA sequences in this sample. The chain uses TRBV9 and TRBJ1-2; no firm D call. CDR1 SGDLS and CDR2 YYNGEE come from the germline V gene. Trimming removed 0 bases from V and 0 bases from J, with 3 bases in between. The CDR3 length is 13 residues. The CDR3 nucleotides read TGTGCCAGCAGCGTAGCGGCTAACTATGGCTACACCTTC. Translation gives CASSVAANYGYTF.